The table lists the clone carrying this T cell receptor (beta chain) with many counts. This CDR3 has 14 residues. The V and J ends lost 1 base and 4 bases respectively, with 10 bases between them. CDR1 is KGHSH and CDR2 is LQKENI in the germline V gene. This entry is derived from a study of regulatory T cells in long-lasting Graves disease. For the study at large: Newly diagnosed Graves' patients took antithyroid drugs under 3 months.

Time point specified: newly diagnosed GD, antithyroid drugs for less than 3 months. RNA from PBMCs was the source of the TCR library. CDR3-region Arm-PCR and iRepertoire HTBI primers produced the TCR beta libraries. TCRdb called the multiplex PCR reads again in MiXCR, with one record for every CDR3 protein. This sample yields 380,000 or so distinct CDR3 sequences, of which 15% to 20% are seen a single time; 20% to 25% belongs to the top ten. In addition, the sample was reused for a study of T cells in Graves' hyperthyroidism and ophthalmopathy.

The J gene is TRBJ1-1, the V gene TRBV18, with D possibly TRBD1 on 6 matching bases. The material sequenced was peripheral blood mononuclear cells (PBMCs), taken at new diagnosis, from a patient treated with antithyroid drugs. This TCR was recovered from a young woman with Graves disease. In nucleotides, the CDR3 is TGTGCCAGCTCACCACGGACAGAGGCCACTGAAGCTTTCTTT. Its translation is CASSPRTEATEAFF.